These T cell receptor beta chains were read from a single sample in a study of CD4 and CD8 cells across lung adenocarcinoma regions. MiXCR, run by TCRdb on the PCR reads, gives a single entry per CDR3 protein. The data contain under 20,000 distinct CDR3 sequences, about half of them seen just once; the ten biggest clones take up about 54%. Sequences were obtained from CD8+ T cells from the center of a lung tumor. The source is a female donor with lung adenocarcinoma. The CD4 and CD8 labels of this study may be unreliable. The CDR3 runs from the conserved cysteine through the conserved F or W. A D gene is named only where the DNA matches it firmly. Part of the rows lack a size; the others show once, few, many or a class for expanded clones.

many	TRBJ2-5	TRBV4-1	-	TGCGCCAGCAACTCGGGCCGCAACGGGGAGACCCAGTACTTC	CASNSGRNGETQYF
few	TRBJ2-1	TRBV23-1	TRBD2	TGCGCCAGCAGTCCAAGGGGTCGACTAGCAGGCTCCTACAATGAGCAGTTCTTC	CASSPRGRLAGSYNEQFF
-	TRBJ2-3	TRBV10-2	TRBD2	TGCGCCAGCAGAGATCTAGCGGGGAGCACAGATACGCAGTATTTT	CASRDLAGSTDTQYF
-	TRBJ1-2	TRBV6-1	-	TGTGCCAGCAGTCTCCGGGGCTATGGCTACACCTTC	CASSLRGYGYTF
-	TRBJ2-7	TRBV6-1	-	TGTGCCAGCAAAGGGAGGTCCCTCTACGAGCAGTACTTC	CASKGRSLYEQYF
-	TRBJ2-4	TRBV6-1	-	TGTGCCACCGAAAAGGGGGTACGAGCCACAGACACTCAGTACTTC	CATEKGVRATDTQYF
-	TRBJ2-6	TRBV6-1	-	TGTGCCAGCACGACGCCCCCTGGGGCCAACGTCCTGACTTTC	CASTTPPGANVLTF
many	TRBJ1-6	TRBV6-5	-	TGTGCCAGCAGTTACCAGGGCTCCTATAATTCACCCCTCCACTTT	CASSYQGSYNSPLHF
-	TRBJ2-1	TRBV25-1	-	TGTGCCAGCAGTGACCCGACACGCTACAACTCCTACAATGAGCAGTTCTTC	CASSDPTRYNSYNEQFF
few	TRBJ1-6	TRBV20-1	-	TGCAGTGGAGCGGAGGGCGACTATAATTCACCCCTCCACTTT	CSGAEGDYNSPLHF
-	TRBJ2-5	TRBV12-3/TRBV12-4	-	TGTGCGGGCTTTCGGGCGGGGCTCGGGGGCCGTGACCAAGAGACCCAGTACTTC	CAGFRAGLGGRDQETQYF
-	TRBJ2-2	TRBV6-5	TRBD2	TGTGCCAGCAGTTCCAGTCCTAGCGGGAGTGACGGGGAGCTGTTTTTT	CASSSSPSGSDGELFF
-	TRBJ2-7	TRBV3-1	-	TGTGCCAGCAGCCCTCAAGACGGGCGTTACGAGCAGTACTTC	CASSPQDGRYEQYF
-	TRBJ2-3	TRBV7-9	-	TGTGCCAGCAGCGGCACCGGGACTGGGACCACAGATACGCAGTATTTT	CASSGTGTGTTDTQYF
medium-sized	TRBJ1-6	TRBV6-1	-	TGTGCCAGCAGTGAAGCGTCGGGACGGGGAAGCTCCTATAATTCACCCCTCCACTTT	CASSEASGRGSSYNSPLHF
many	TRBJ2-5	TRBV7-8	-	TGTGCCAGCAGCTTAGTTCGGGGAGAGACCCAGTACTTC	CASSLVRGETQYF
many	TRBJ1-2	TRBV11-1	-	TGTGCCAGCAGCCGAGGGGGGGCGCTTTATGGCTACACCTTC	CASSRGGALYGYTF
-	TRBJ2-1	TRBV5-1	-	TGCGCCAGCAGCTTATCCCGACAGGTTTACAATGAGCAGTTCTTC	CASSLSRQVYNEQFF
-	TRBJ2-5	TRBV18	TRBD1	TGTGCCAGCTCATCCAGACAGGGGGATGGAGAGACCCAGTACTTC	CASSSRQGDGETQYF
once	TRBJ1-2	TRBV6-1	TRBD1	TGTGCCAGCAGTGATGGGACAGGGGGTGGCTACACCTTC	CASSDGTGGGYTF
-	TRBJ2-5	TRBV20-1	TRBD2	TGCAGTGCGCCACTAGCGGGAGTGGGCGAGACCCAGTACTTC	CSAPLAGVGETQYF
-	TRBJ2-3	TRBV6-1	-	TGTGCCAGCAGTACACGGGTTGGGAGCACAGAGACGCAGTATTTT	CASSTRVGSTETQYF
few	TRBJ2-1	TRBV6-1	TRBD2	TGTGCCAGCGGGCGGGAGTTTCCAAATGAGCAGTTCTTC	CASGREFPNEQFF
few	TRBJ1-3	TRBV6-5	-	TGTGCCAGCAGTTCTCAGGGTTTCTCTGGAAACACCATATATTTT	CASSSQGFSGNTIYF
few	TRBJ2-3	TRBV6-1	TRBD1	TGTGCCAGCAGTGAAAAGTGGAACAGGGGGGAGACAGATACGCAGTATTTT	CASSEKWNRGETDTQYF
-	TRBJ1-1	TRBV10-1	TRBD1	TGCGCCAGCAGTGCTAGGACAGGCACTGAAGCTTTCTTT	CASSARTGTEAFF
medium-sized	TRBJ2-5	TRBV6-1	TRBD2	TGTGCCAGCAGTGAAGCGCGGGGACTACTGGAGACCCAGTACTTC	CASSEARGLLETQYF
medium-sized	TRBJ2-1	TRBV6-5	TRBD1	TGTGCCAGCAGTTACCGACAGGGGGCTGGTGTCTACAATGAGCAGTTCTTC	CASSYRQGAGVYNEQFF
many	TRBJ2-2	TRBV6-1	-	TGTGCCAGCTGGTCCACCGGGGAGCTGTTTTTT	CASWSTGELFF
-	TRBJ2-1	TRBV6-1	TRBD1	TGTGCCAGCAGTGAAAGGACAGGGGGCCATGAGCAGTTCTTC	CASSERTGGHEQFF
-	TRBJ1-1	TRBV27	TRBD1	TGTGCCAGCCGTTTTCGCGGGACAGACAGATACACTGAAGCTTTCTTT	CASRFRGTDRYTEAFF
few	TRBJ2-3	TRBV10-3	TRBD1	TGTGCCATCAGTGTTAACAGGGGGCCAGATACGCAGTATTTT	CAISVNRGPDTQYF
medium-sized	TRBJ2-7	TRBV10-2	TRBD1	TGCGCCAGCAGGAAGGGACAGGGCGCCTACGAGCAGTACTTC	CASRKGQGAYEQYF
once	TRBJ2-3	TRBV5-4	-	TGTGCCAGCAGCCGGCAACCCGCCGATACGCAGTATTTT	CASSRQPADTQYF
many	TRBJ2-2	TRBV6-1	TRBD2	TGTGCCAGCAGGCCGCCGAGCGGGGCGAACACCGGGGAGCTGTTTTTT	CASRPPSGANTGELFF
-	TRBJ2-3	TRBV27	-	TGTGCCAGCAGTTCGGTCTTAAGAGGCACAGATATGCAGTATTTT	CASSSVLRGTDMQYF
-	TRBJ2-6	TRBV6-1	TRBD1	TGTGCCAGCAGTAATAGTGGGACAGCTCTTTCTGGGGCCAACGTCCTGACTTTC	CASSNSGTALSGANVLTF
few	TRBJ2-4	TRBV6-1	-	TGTGCCAGCAGTGAAGCTTTGGGCAGGGTGGGGAACATTCAGTACTTC	CASSEALGRVGNIQYF